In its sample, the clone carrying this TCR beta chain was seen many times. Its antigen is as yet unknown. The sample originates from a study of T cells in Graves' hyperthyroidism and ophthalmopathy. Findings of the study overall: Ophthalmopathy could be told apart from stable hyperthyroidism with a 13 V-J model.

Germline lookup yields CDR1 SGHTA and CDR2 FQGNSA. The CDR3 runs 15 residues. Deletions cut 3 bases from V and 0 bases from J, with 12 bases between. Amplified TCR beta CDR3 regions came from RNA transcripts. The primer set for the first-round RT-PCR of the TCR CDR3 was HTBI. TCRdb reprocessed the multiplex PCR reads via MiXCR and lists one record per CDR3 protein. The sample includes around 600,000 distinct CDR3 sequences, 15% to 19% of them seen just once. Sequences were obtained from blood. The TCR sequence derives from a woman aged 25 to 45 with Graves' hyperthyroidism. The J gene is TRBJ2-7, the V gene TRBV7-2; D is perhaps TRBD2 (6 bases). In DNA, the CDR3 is TGTGCCAGCAGCTTCGCGGGATGGAGCTCCTACGAGCAGTACTTC. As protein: CASSFAGWSSYEQYF.